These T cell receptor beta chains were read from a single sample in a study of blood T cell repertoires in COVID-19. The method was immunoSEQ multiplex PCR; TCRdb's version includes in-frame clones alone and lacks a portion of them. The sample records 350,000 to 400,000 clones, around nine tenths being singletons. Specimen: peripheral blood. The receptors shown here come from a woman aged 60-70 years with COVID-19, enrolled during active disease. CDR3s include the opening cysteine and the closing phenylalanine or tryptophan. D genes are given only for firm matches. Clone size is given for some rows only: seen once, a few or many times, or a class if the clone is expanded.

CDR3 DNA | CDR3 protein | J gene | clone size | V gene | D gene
TGTGCCAGCAGCTCCTTGACAGGGGAGGTCTATGGCTACACCTTC | CASSSLTGEVYGYTF | TRBJ1-2 | - | TRBV11-1 | TRBD1
TGTGCCAGCAGTCGAATGGGACAGGCCTATGGCTACACCTTC | CASSRMGQAYGYTF | TRBJ1-2 | - | TRBV6-5 | TRBD1
TGCGCCAGCAGCGGCGGCTCGGGCTATGGCTACACCTTC | CASSGGSGYGYTF | TRBJ1-2 | - | TRBV5-1 | -
TGTGCCAGCAGCGTAGGATCGGGGATAGGGCAAGAGACCCAGTACTTC | CASSVGSGIGQETQYF | TRBJ2-5 | - | TRBV9 | -
TGTGCCACCAGAGAAAGGGGCGCGTACGAGCAGTACTTC | CATRERGAYEQYF | TRBJ2-7 | - | TRBV15 | -
TGTGCCAGCAGTTACAGGGGGCGCATCGAGACCCAGTACTTC | CASSYRGRIETQYF | TRBJ2-5 | - | TRBV6-6 | TRBD1
TGTGCCAGCTCACCGAGTGGGGGGAACACAGATACGCAGTATTTT | CASSPSGGNTDTQYF | TRBJ2-3 | - | TRBV18 | -
TGTGCCAGCAGCCTCATCGACTGGTCGAACACCGGGGAGCTGTTTTTT | CASSLIDWSNTGELFF | TRBJ2-2 | - | TRBV5-4 | -
TGTGCCAGCAGCCCCTTCGGACTAGCGGGGGGAGGCGAGCAGTACTTC | CASSPFGLAGGGEQYF | TRBJ2-7 | - | TRBV9 | TRBD2
TGCGCCAGCAGCTCCCGGGGGGGGCCCCCCGGGGAGCTGTTTTTT | CASSSRGGPPGELFF | TRBJ2-2 | - | TRBV5-1 | TRBD2
TGTGCCAGCAACAGCGGACAGGGAAATGGCTACACCTTC | CASNSGQGNGYTF | TRBJ1-2 | - | TRBV5-6 | TRBD1
TGTGCCAGCAGCCCGACAGGGTCTAGCACAGATACGCAGTATTTT | CASSPTGSSTDTQYF | TRBJ2-3 | - | TRBV11-3 | TRBD1
TGTGCCAGCACCTTTCCCCAGACAGAGCCCTCCTACGAGCAGTACTTC | CASTFPQTEPSYEQYF | TRBJ2-7 | - | TRBV11-3 | -
TGCAGCGTTGGCACAGGGGTGGGTATAATTGGAAAACTGTTTTTT | CSVGTGVGIIGKLFF | TRBJ1-4 | - | TRBV29-1 | TRBD1
TGTGCCAGCAGCTCCCCACTAGCGGGGGGGCGCAATGAGCAGTTCTTC | CASSSPLAGGRNEQFF | TRBJ2-1 | - | TRBV5-8 | TRBD2
TGTGCCAGCAGCTTAGATGGGAGGAGTGGTTTAACTGAAGCTTTCTTT | CASSLDGRSGLTEAFF | TRBJ1-1 | - | TRBV7-3 | -
TGTGCCATCAGTGAGGCCACAGGGATCCAAGAGACCCAGTACTTC | CAISEATGIQETQYF | TRBJ2-5 | once | TRBV10-3 | -
TGTGCCAGCAGCCAAGTGGTGCTTGCAGGGGGCGACTATGGCTACACCTTC | CASSQVVLAGGDYGYTF | TRBJ1-2 | once | TRBV3-1/TRBV3-2 | TRBD1
TGTGCCAGCAGCGTGGGGGGTTTGAACACCGGGGAGCTGTTTTTT | CASSVGGLNTGELFF | TRBJ2-2 | once | TRBV9 | -
TGCACCAGCAGCCAAGCGGATGAGCAGTTCTTC | CTSSQADEQFF | TRBJ2-1 | - | TRBV1 | -
TGTGCCAGTAGTATAGGGACAGAGTATGGCTACACCTTC | CASSIGTEYGYTF | TRBJ1-2 | - | TRBV19 | -
TGTGCCAGCAGTTACCACGCAGGGTACACTGAAGCTTTCTTT | CASSYHAGYTEAFF | TRBJ1-1 | - | TRBV6-5 | -
TGTGCCAGCAGCCCTCCCCCCGGACAGGCCGCGGAGCTGTTTTTT | CASSPPPGQAAELFF | TRBJ2-2 | - | TRBV9 | TRBD1
TGCGCCAGCAGCTTCCAGGCCGGGGGCACAGATACGCAGTATTTT | CASSFQAGGTDTQYF | TRBJ2-3 | - | TRBV5-1 | -
TGTGCCAGCAGTGGAGATGACAGGGCTCATGAAAAGTTCTTC | CASSGDDRAHEKFF | TRBJ2-1 | - | TRBV2 | TRBD1
TGCGCCAGCAGCTTGGACAGGGGTTCACCCCTCCACTTT | CASSLDRGSPLHF | TRBJ1-6 | - | TRBV5-1 | TRBD1
TGTGCCAGCAGCTTGGGAGGGTTCTCCTACAATGAGCAGTTCTTC | CASSLGGFSYNEQFF | TRBJ2-1 | - | TRBV5-5 | -
TGTGCCAGCAGCCAAGTCCACCTAGACAGGGGCGGAGGCTACACCTTC | CASSQVHLDRGGGYTF | TRBJ1-2 | - | TRBV3-1/TRBV3-2 | TRBD1
TGTGCCTGGAGTGTACAGGGGGCGCGGAGGACTGAAGCTTTCTTT | CAWSVQGARRTEAFF | TRBJ1-1 | - | TRBV30 | TRBD1
TGTGCCAGCTCTGCAGGGACAGGCGACGAAGGCTACACCTTC | CASSAGTGDEGYTF | TRBJ1-2 | - | TRBV18 | TRBD1
TGTGCCAGCAGCACAAAAAGTAAGGCGGACAAAATGTTGAGTTCTCTGACAGGGGATGAAAAACTGTTTTTT | CASSTKSKADKMLSSLTGDEKLFF | TRBJ1-4 | - | TRBV21-1 | -
TGTGCCAGCAGCTTGGCCGGGACAGGGAGCTACGAGCAGTACTTC | CASSLAGTGSYEQYF | TRBJ2-7 | once | TRBV5-5 | TRBD1
TGTGCCAGCAGTCCAGGTCCGGGGGTGGTCCAAGAAAACATTCAGTACTTC | CASSPGPGVVQENIQYF | TRBJ2-4 | - | TRBV6-2/TRBV6-3 | -
TGTGCCAGTAGCCGCGGGACAGACAATCAGCCCCAGCATTTT | CASSRGTDNQPQHF | TRBJ1-5 | - | TRBV19 | TRBD1
TGTGCCAGCAGCTTACGGGGACAGAATCTGCATAACACTGAAGCTTTCTTT | CASSLRGQNLHNTEAFF | TRBJ1-1 | - | TRBV11-2 | TRBD1
TGTGCCAGCAGTGAATATGGAGCGGGGGGAGGTACGCAGTATTTT | CASSEYGAGGGTQYF | TRBJ2-3 | few | TRBV25-1 | TRBD2
TGCGCCAGCAGCCCCCTACTAGATTCCGGGGAGCTGTTTTTT | CASSPLLDSGELFF | TRBJ2-2 | - | TRBV10-1 | -
TGTGCCATTACGGGGGGCGGGGCCTACGAGCAGTACTTC | CAITGGGAYEQYF | TRBJ2-7 | - | TRBV10-3 | -
TGTGCCAGCAGCCGGGAAGAGGGAGCGAACACCGGGGAGCTGTTTTTT | CASSREEGANTGELFF | TRBJ2-2 | - | TRBV4-2 | -
TGTGCCATCAGCCCGACTAGCGGGGGGGGTAATGAGCAGTTCTTC | CAISPTSGGGNEQFF | TRBJ2-1 | - | TRBV10-3 | TRBD2
TGTGCCAGCAGCGTAGATCCAGGGAACTATGGCTACACCTTC | CASSVDPGNYGYTF | TRBJ1-2 | few | TRBV9 | -
TGTGCCACCAGCAGAGACAGGCTCCGTGAAGCTTTCTTT | CATSRDRLREAFF | TRBJ1-1 | - | TRBV15 | -
TGTGCCAGCAGTTACTCCCCCGGGACAGGGGGCCGGTACGAGCAGTACTTC | CASSYSPGTGGRYEQYF | TRBJ2-7 | - | TRBV6-2/TRBV6-3 | TRBD1
TGTGCCAGCAGTTACTCAGGAGGGCCGCGGTCACCCCTCCACTTT | CASSYSGGPRSPLHF | TRBJ1-6 | - | TRBV6-5 | -
TGTGCCAGCAACCGGGACACCTCCTACGAGCAGTACTTC | CASNRDTSYEQYF | TRBJ2-7 | - | TRBV9 | -
TGTGCCAGCAGCCCAATTGATGGACAGGGGGCTATTTATGGCTACACCTTC | CASSPIDGQGAIYGYTF | TRBJ1-2 | - | TRBV5-5 | TRBD1
TGCGCCAGCAGAAATCCGGGACAGCGTTACAATGAGCAGTTCTTC | CASRNPGQRYNEQFF | TRBJ2-1 | - | TRBV4-1 | TRBD1